The rows below give T cell receptor beta chains drawn from one sample of a study of T cell responses to AZD1222 COVID-19 vaccine. Produced via immunoSEQ multiplex PCR; TCRdb's table is partial and in-frame only. This table has 180,000 or so clones, roughly 92% appearing once. The material was peripheral blood, obtained on day 0 of AZD1222 vaccination. The receptor source for this set is an adult in good health. Both conserved end residues are trimmed from each CDR3. Fields, in order: CDR3 length, V gene, CDR3 protein.

CDR3 length: 11; V gene: TRBV6-5; CDR3 protein: ASSYTGTPEAF
CDR3 length: 15; V gene: TRBV27; CDR3 protein: ASNPRASTRGVGELF
CDR3 length: 12; V gene: TRBV6-1; CDR3 protein: ASSEHSMGVGYT
CDR3 length: 14; V gene: TRBV27; CDR3 protein: ASSPWTGALDTEAF
CDR3 length: 13; V gene: TRBV18; CDR3 protein: ASSTQGSSNQPQH
CDR3 length: 12; V gene: TRBV3-1/TRBV3-2; CDR3 protein: ASSPGAGLYGYT
CDR3 length: 12; V gene: TRBV28; CDR3 protein: ASSSTGEANEAF
CDR3 length: 9; V gene: TRBV12-3/TRBV12-4; CDR3 protein: ASRGGYEQY
CDR3 length: 11; V gene: TRBV24-1; CDR3 protein: ATRAGGNTEAF
CDR3 length: 14; V gene: TRBV2; CDR3 protein: ASSEAFPGTLNEQF
CDR3 length: 14; V gene: TRBV19; CDR3 protein: ASSTISGGYQETQY
CDR3 length: 12; V gene: TRBV18; CDR3 protein: ASSRATWNTEAF
CDR3 length: 13; V gene: TRBV18; CDR3 protein: ASSPPSVPGGELF
CDR3 length: 15; V gene: TRBV5-5; CDR3 protein: ASSLADGGGEAGELF
CDR3 length: 14; V gene: TRBV2; CDR3 protein: ASSTGTSGSTGELF
CDR3 length: 13; V gene: TRBV6-5; CDR3 protein: ASSFTGGARGELF
CDR3 length: 13; V gene: TRBV3-1/TRBV3-2; CDR3 protein: ASSQASGRNGELF
CDR3 length: 13; V gene: TRBV5-1; CDR3 protein: ASSPRLAENNEQF
CDR3 length: 12; V gene: TRBV2; CDR3 protein: ASSEREGPNTIY
CDR3 length: 13; V gene: TRBV5-1; CDR3 protein: ASSDRGGLNTEAF
CDR3 length: 12; V gene: TRBV14; CDR3 protein: ASSQRGEREKLF
CDR3 length: 9; V gene: TRBV2; CDR3 protein: ASSDVGGYT
CDR3 length: 13; V gene: TRBV28; CDR3 protein: ASSPGIQTNEKLF
CDR3 length: 9; V gene: TRBV6-5; CDR3 protein: ASSATNEQF
CDR3 length: 11; V gene: TRBV28; CDR3 protein: ASSFVINYGYT
CDR3 length: 12; V gene: TRBV7-9; CDR3 protein: ASSFGRDRDGYT
CDR3 length: 11; V gene: TRBV5-1; CDR3 protein: ATISSGIYEQY
CDR3 length: 14; V gene: TRBV19; CDR3 protein: ASSITSRRGDYEQY
CDR3 length: 8; V gene: TRBV11-2; CDR3 protein: ASSLSEQY
CDR3 length: 17; V gene: TRBV11-2; CDR3 protein: ASSLIALGGAKLNTEAF
CDR3 length: 13; V gene: TRBV3-1/TRBV3-2; CDR3 protein: ASSHHGTENTEAF
CDR3 length: 11; V gene: TRBV28; CDR3 protein: ASSRGLSYEQY
CDR3 length: 15; V gene: TRBV19; CDR3 protein: ASRIAGLGTSNTEAF